Described below is a single TCR beta chain sequence and its context. Its antigen is currently unknown. These data originate in a study of shared clonotypes between healthy human individuals. Regarding the study as a whole: Represented diversity (both genetic and exposure-history) was limited by the small number of donors. All-four-donor shared clonotypes had higher generation probabilities than non-shared clonotypes did.

After removal of 7 bases from V and 12 bases from J, the junction contained 20 bases not matched to a gene. The CDR3 has 15 residues. Germline V gives CDR1 GTSNPN, CDR2 SVGIG (reference sequence). Sequencing used immunoSEQ multiplex PCR; TCRdb keeps in-frame clones, though not all of them. The sample shows about 680,000 clones, roughly 94% of them seen only once. Naive CD8 cells lacked CD45RO and underwent positive selection for CCR7, leaving out terminally differentiated effector memory CD45RA+ cells. Every donor, a Caucasian adult, lived in Nashville, Tennessee. This sequence was found in a man aged 25 to 45 in good health. J is TRBJ2-1 and V is TRBV30, with TRBD1 identical over 8 bases. Sequenced: naive CD8+ T cells sorted from blood. The CDR3 DNA is TGTGCCTCCCTCGCTGCACGGACAGGGCCAACCGGGCAGTTCTTC. Amino acids: CASLAARTGPTGQFF.